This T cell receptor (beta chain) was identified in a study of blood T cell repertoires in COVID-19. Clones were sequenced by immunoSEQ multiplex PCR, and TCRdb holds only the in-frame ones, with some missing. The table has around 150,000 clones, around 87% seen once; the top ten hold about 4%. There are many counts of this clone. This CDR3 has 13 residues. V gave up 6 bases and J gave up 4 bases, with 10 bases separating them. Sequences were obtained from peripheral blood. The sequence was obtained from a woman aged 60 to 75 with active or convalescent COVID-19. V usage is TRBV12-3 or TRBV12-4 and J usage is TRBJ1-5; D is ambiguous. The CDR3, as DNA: TGTGCCAGCAGAGGACTGTGGAATCAGCCCCAGCATTTT. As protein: CASRGLWNQPQHF.